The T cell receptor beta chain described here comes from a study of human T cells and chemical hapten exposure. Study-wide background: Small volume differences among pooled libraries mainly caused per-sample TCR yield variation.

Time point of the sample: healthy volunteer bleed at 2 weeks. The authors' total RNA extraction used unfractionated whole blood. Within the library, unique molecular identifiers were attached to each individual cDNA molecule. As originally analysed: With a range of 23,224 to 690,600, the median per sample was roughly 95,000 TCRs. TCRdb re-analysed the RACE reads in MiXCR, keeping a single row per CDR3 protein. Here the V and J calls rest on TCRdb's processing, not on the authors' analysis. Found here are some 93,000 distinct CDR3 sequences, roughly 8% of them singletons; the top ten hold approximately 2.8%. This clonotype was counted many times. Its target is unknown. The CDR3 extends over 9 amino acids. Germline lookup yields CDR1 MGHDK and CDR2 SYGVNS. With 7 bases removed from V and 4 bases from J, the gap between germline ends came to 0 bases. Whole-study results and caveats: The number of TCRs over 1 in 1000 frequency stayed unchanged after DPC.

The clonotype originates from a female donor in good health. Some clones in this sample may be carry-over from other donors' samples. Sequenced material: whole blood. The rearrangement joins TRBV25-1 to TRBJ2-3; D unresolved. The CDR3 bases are TGTGCCAGCACAGATACGCAGTATTTT. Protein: CASTDTQYF.